What follows are 4 T cell receptor beta chains derived from one specimen sequenced in a study of T cell responses to AZD1222 COVID-19 vaccine. Clones were read by immunoSEQ multiplex PCR, and TCRdb kept only the in-frame ones, dropping some. The table records about 120,000 clones, around nine tenths of them present only once. The specimen comprised peripheral blood, sampled on day 0 of AZD1222 vaccination. Receptor source: an adult in good health.

The chain couples TRBV27 to TRBJ2-1; the D is unclear. The length of the CDR3 is 14 residues. V lost 6 bases, J lost 6 bases, and 15 bases lay in between. Germline CDR1 and CDR2: MNHEY and SMNVEV (reference sequence). In DNA form, the CDR3 reads TGTGCCAGCAGCTCCTACGGAGCGTTCAATGAGCAGTTCTTC. It yields the protein CASSSYGAFNEQFF.

The genes are TRBV5-1 and TRBJ1-2; a weak D match, TRBD1 (5 bases). Germline CDR1 is SGHRS and CDR2 is YFSETQ. This CDR3 has 14 amino acids. Trimming pared 0 bases from V and 0 bases from J, leaving 6 bases between. CDR3 DNA sequence: TGCGCCAGCAGCTTGGCGGGGGCTAACTATGGCTACACCTTC. Residues: CASSLAGANYGYTF.

There are a few counts of this clone. The chain employs TRBV18 and TRBJ2-7; D is possibly TRBD1 or TRBD2 (6 bases each). V was shortened by 2 bases and J by 2 bases, with 16 bases between the two germline ends. The length of the CDR3 is 16 residues. Germline V gene lookup returns CDR1 KGHSH and CDR2 LQKENI. Here the CDR3 reads CASSPSGAATTYEQYF. The CDR3 DNA sequence: TGTGCCAGCTCACCATCGGGGGCGGCAACTACCTACGAGCAGTACTTC.

This CDR3 is CASSATGPSAFYGYTF. The CDR3, as DNA: TGCGCCAGCAGCGCAACGGGACCCTCAGCTTTCTATGGCTACACCTTC. This rearrangement joins TRBV5-1 to TRBJ1-2; possible D gene TRBD1, 5 bases. From germline, CDR1 is SGHRS and CDR2 YFSETQ. V was cut by 4 bases and J by 4 bases, with 20 bases left in between. The CDR3 runs 16 residues.